Listed here is a single TCR beta chain. The primer mix had 60 Vbeta and 13 Jbeta primers. Profiled with immunoSEQ multiplex PCR; TCRdb holds only in-frame clones, not every one. Of tens of thousands of clones in the sample, about 70% were seen once. This CDR3 region has 15 residues. Germline assignment: CDR1 MGHRA and CDR2 YSYEKL. V dropped 4 bases and J dropped 3; count of bases not matched to a gene: 9. This sample was included in a study of cytomegalovirus exposure and HLA in healthy donors. The chain is built from TRBV4-1 and TRBJ2-7; 7 bases match TRBD2. This TCR was recovered from a woman aged 45-65 years in good health and CMV-seropositive. Sequencing was carried out using PBMCs. The CDR3 spells CASSPLWGGGYEQYF. The CDR3 region has the DNA TGCGCCAGCAGCCCTTTATGGGGCGGGGGCTACGAGCAGTACTTC.